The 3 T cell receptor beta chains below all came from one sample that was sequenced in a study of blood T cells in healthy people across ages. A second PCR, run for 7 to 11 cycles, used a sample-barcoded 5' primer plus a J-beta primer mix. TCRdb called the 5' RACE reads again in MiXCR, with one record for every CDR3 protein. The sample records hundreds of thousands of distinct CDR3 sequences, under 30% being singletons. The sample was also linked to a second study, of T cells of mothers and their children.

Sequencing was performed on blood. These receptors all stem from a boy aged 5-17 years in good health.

The CDR3 bases are TGCGCCAGCAGCCTGGGACTAGCGGGGCCCGAGTACGAGCAGTACTTC. Translation: CASSLGLAGPEYEQYF. The V call is TRBV4-1, the J call TRBJ2-7, with 13 bases aligning to TRBD2. Losses at the gene ends were 4 bases for V and 4 bases for J; bases not matched to a gene: 7. Germline V gene data show CDR1 as MGHRA and CDR2 as YSYEKL. The CDR3 has 16 amino acids.

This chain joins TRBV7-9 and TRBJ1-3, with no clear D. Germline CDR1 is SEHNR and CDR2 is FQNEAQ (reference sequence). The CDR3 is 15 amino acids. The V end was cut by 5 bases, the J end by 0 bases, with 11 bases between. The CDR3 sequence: CASSRTSLSGNTIYF. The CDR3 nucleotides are TGTGCCAGCAGCAGGACTTCGCTCTCTGGAAACACCATATATTTT.

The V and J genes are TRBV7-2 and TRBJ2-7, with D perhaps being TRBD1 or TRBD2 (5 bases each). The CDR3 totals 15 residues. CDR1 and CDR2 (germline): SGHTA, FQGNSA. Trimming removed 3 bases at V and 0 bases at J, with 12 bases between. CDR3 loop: CASSFGTAHSYEQYF. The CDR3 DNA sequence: TGTGCCAGCAGCTTCGGGACGGCGCACTCCTACGAGCAGTACTTC.